The 13 T cell receptor beta chains reported below all come from one sample, sequenced in a study of OX40 agonist ivuxolimab in advanced cancers. Clones were sequenced by immunoSEQ multiplex PCR, and TCRdb holds only the in-frame ones, with some missing. The sample has fewer than 45,000 clones; about 85% are singletons. The material was CD4+ or CD8+ T cells sorted from blood, obtained in a trial of the OX40 agonist ivuxolimab. The receptors originated from an adult with an advanced solid tumor such as melanoma, head and neck, liver or kidney cancer.

The chain recombines TRBV29-1 with TRBJ1-2, with no clear D. Germline CDR1 is SQVTM and CDR2 is ANQGSEA. The V gene lost 0 bases and the J gene lost 5 bases, with 19 bases spanning the gap. The CDR3 consists of 16 residues. The CDR3 region has the DNA TGCAGCGTTGAAGATGACCGATCGGGAGGGATATATGGCTACACCTTC. Amino acid sequence: CSVEDDRSGGIYGYTF.

The V and J genes are TRBV4-3 and TRBJ2-7; either TRBD1 or TRBD2 may supply D (5 bases each). The length of the CDR3 is 14 residues. Germline V gene data show CDR1 as LGHNA and CDR2 as YSLEER. The V and J ends lost 4 bases and 3 bases respectively, with 13 bases between them. For the CDR3, the DNA is TGCGCCAGCAGCCGGGACGTAGGAGACTACGAGCAGTACTTC. This gives the protein CASSRDVGDYEQYF.

The rearrangement uses TRBV6-5 and TRBJ1-1, with D possibly TRBD1 on 5 matching bases. CDR1 is MNHEY, CDR2 SVGAGI, per germline. The CDR3 length is 13 residues. V was trimmed by 7 bases and J by 4 bases, leaving 13 bases between them. For the CDR3, the DNA is TGTGCCAGCAACGACAGTCCGTCCACTGAAGCTTTCTTT. Its translation: CASNDSPSTEAFF.

The rearrangement links TRBV5-6 to TRBJ1-4; D gene unclear. Germline V gene data show CDR1 as SGHDT and CDR2 as YYEEEE. CDR3 size: 15 residues. Trimming pared 0 bases from V and 12 bases from J, leaving 18 bases between. The CDR3 DNA reads TGTGCCAGCAGCTTGGGACCCGGGCCACGCGAAGAACTGTTTTTT. Translating gives CASSLGPGPREELFF.

The chain recombines TRBV4-3 with TRBJ2-1; tentatively, D is TRBD2 (6 bases). Germline CDR1 LGHNA, CDR2 YSLEER. The V and J ends lost 0 bases and 2 bases respectively, with 14 bases between them. The CDR3 totals 17 residues. The CDR3: CASSQDRGGAAYNEQFF. The CDR3 coding sequence is TGCGCCAGCAGCCAAGATCGGGGCGGGGCGGCCTACAATGAGCAGTTCTTC.

This clone was found once. The chain has TRBV27 and TRBJ1-2, with 9 bases lining up with TRBD1. J gave up 6 bases and V 3 bases, and 5 bases lay outside the gene matches. This CDR3 spans 14 amino acids. Germline V gives CDR1 MNHEY, CDR2 SMNVEV (reference sequence). This chain's CDR3 is CASSLGTGSHGYTF. In nucleotides, the CDR3 is TGTGCCAGCAGTTTGGGGACAGGGTCTCATGGCTACACCTTC.

V usage is TRBV4-3 and J usage is TRBJ1-2; a possible D gene is TRBD1 (6 bases). This CDR3 has 15 residues. V was pared by 1 base and J by 6 bases, with 15 bases between. Germline V gives CDR1 LGHNA, CDR2 YSLEER. The CDR3 DNA sequence: TGCGCCAGCAGCCAAGCCTCCCGGGGGGGCAATGGCTACACCTTC. Translated, it gives CASSQASRGGNGYTF.

The chain is built from TRBV6-5 and TRBJ1-1; D possibly corresponds to TRBD1 (5 bases). The CDR3 runs to 12 residues. The ends were cut back, 6 bases at V and 10 bases at J, with 15 bases in the middle. Germline V gene sequence: CDR1 MNHEY, CDR2 SVGAGI. Here the CDR3 DNA reads TGTGCCAGCAGGAGAGGGACCGGTGGAGCTTTCTTT. It is translated as CASRRGTGGAFF.

The chain has TRBV7-9 and TRBJ1-1; 7 positions agree with TRBD1. V was clipped by 5 bases and J by 1 base; unmatched bases: 4. This CDR3 comprises 14 residues. In germline, CDR1 is SEHNR, CDR2 FQNEAQ (reference sequence). CDR3 region: CASSATGRNTEAFF. CDR3 coding DNA: TGTGCCAGCAGCGCGACAGGGAGGAACACTGAAGCTTTCTTT.

The chain has TRBV9 and TRBJ1-5; weak D call: TRBD1 (6 bases). CDR1 and CDR2 from the germline V gene are SGDLS and YYNGEE. The CDR3 is made up of 15 amino acids. The V and J ends lost 3 bases and 3 bases respectively, with 13 bases between them. In nucleotides, the CDR3 is TGTGCCAGCAGCGAGGAGGGGGACATCAATCAGCCCCAGCATTTT. Translated, it gives CASSEEGDINQPQHF.

This rearrangement joins TRBV7-9 to TRBJ1-1; D uncertain. This CDR3 region has 16 residues. V gave up 2 bases and J gave up 3 bases, with 16 bases separating them. Germline V CDR1 and CDR2: SEHNR, FQNEAQ (reference sequence). This CDR3 reads CASSLTPAPTDTEAFF. The CDR3 coding sequence is TGTGCCAGCAGCTTAACCCCGGCCCCGACGGACACTGAAGCTTTCTTT.

CDR3 nucleotides: TGTGCCAGCAGCCCAGCCTTCAATGAGCAGTTCTTC. Encoded protein: CASSPAFNEQFF. V usage is TRBV27 and J usage is TRBJ2-1; D not certain. Germline CDR1 reads MNHEY; CDR2 reads SMNVEV (reference sequence). V was pared by 6 bases and J by 6 bases, with 9 bases between. CDR3 length: 12 amino acids.

The J gene is TRBJ2-1, the V gene TRBV7-9; TRBD1 is a possible D gene (6 bases). Germline V gene data show CDR1 as SEHNR and CDR2 as FQNEAQ (reference sequence). This CDR3 has 14 amino acids. With 4 bases removed from V and 1 base from J, the gap between germline ends came to 8 bases. The CDR3 coding sequence is TGTGCCAGCAGCTCCGGGACATCCTACAATGAGCAGTTCTTC. As protein: CASSSGTSYNEQFF.